This T cell receptor (beta chain) was documented in a study of blood T cell repertoires in COVID-19. Overall study context: Sites across the United States, Italy and Spain contributed samples from acute and convalescent COVID-19.

The CDR3 totals 14 residues. Germline values: CDR1 SGHRS, CDR2 YFSETQ. With V trimmed by 4 bases and J by 5 bases, 5 bases remained unmatched. In the original processing: Amplified reference gene primers provided the basis for estimating nucleated cell counts. TCRdb's table, derived via immunoSEQ multiplex PCR, lists solely in-frame clones and lacks some. V and J calls and clone size are given by that table; D and trimming were obtained from the DNA. The sample holds some 250,000 clones, 91% seen once. Ages ranged from about 18 to 89 years, with residence in about 24 US areas. Cohort placement rested on clinical history that participants reported themselves.

This clonotype was obtained from a human donor in a cohort exposed to, infected with or recovered from COVID-19 (not recorded which). The donor label of this sample is uncertain. The chain has TRBV5-1 and TRBJ1-1; 10 nucleotides align to TRBD1. The material sequenced was PBMCs or T cells enriched from blood (not recorded which). The chain's CDR3 is CASSPGTGATEAFF. The DNA of the CDR3 is TGCGCCAGCAGCCCCGGGACAGGGGCGACTGAAGCTTTCTTT.